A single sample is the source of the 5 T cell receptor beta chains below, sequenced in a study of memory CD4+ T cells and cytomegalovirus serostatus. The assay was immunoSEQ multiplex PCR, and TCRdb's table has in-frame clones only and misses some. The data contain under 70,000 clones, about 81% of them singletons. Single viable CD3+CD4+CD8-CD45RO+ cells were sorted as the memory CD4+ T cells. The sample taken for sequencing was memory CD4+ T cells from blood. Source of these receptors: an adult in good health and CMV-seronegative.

CDR3 sequence reads: CASSTADNPRNEQFF. The CDR3 bases are TGTGCCAGCAGCACCGCGGATAATCCTCGGAATGAGCAGTTCTTC. The chain recombines TRBV7-2 with TRBJ2-1; D remains ambiguous. Germline V gives CDR1 SGHTA, CDR2 FQGNSA. V was trimmed by 5 bases and J by 7 bases, leaving 18 bases between them. CDR3 length: 15 residues.

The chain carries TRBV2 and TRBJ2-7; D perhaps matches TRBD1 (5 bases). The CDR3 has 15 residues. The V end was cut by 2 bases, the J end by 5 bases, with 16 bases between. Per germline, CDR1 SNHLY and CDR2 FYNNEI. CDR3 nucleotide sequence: TGTGCCAGCAGTGAACAGGGTCAGTGGTTCAACGAGCAGTACTTC. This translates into CASSEQGQWFNEQYF.

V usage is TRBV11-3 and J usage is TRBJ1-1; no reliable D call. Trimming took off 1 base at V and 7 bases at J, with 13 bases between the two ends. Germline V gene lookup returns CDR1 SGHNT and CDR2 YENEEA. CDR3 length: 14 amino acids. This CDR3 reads CASSLVLFRGEAFF. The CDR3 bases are TGTGCCAGCAGCTTAGTTTTATTTCGGGGTGAAGCTTTCTTT. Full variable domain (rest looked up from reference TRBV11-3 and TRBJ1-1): EAGVVQSPRYKIIEKKQPVAFWCNPISGHNTLYWYLQNLGQGPELLIRYENEEAVDDSQLPKDRFSAERLKGVDSTLKIQPAELGDSAVYLCASSLVLFRGEAFFGQGTRLTVV.

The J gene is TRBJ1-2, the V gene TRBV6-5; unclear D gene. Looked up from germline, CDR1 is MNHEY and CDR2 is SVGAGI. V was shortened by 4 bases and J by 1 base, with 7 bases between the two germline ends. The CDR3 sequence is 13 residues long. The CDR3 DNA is TGTGCCAGCAGTTTAATGGTTAACTATGGCTACACCTTC. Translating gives CASSLMVNYGYTF.

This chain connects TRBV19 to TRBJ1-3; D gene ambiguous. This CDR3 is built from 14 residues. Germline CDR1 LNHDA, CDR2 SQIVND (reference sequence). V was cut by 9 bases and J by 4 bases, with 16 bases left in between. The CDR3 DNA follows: TGTGCCAGCATGGGATCTGCGGGAGGAAACACCATATATTTT. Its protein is CASMGSAGGNTIYF.